By proportion, the clone carrying this TCR beta chain is medium-sized. Sample time point: sample taken at primary tumor resection. This record belongs to a study of spatial heterogeneity in lung cancer. Study in general: Alpha-chain sequences were consistently detected in smaller numbers than beta-chain sequences.

TCRdb fed the 5' RACE reads into MiXCR, producing one record per CDR3 protein. The sample holds about 710 distinct CDR3 sequences; 10% to 12% are singletons and the top ten take less than 45%. V was cut by 3 bases and J by 4 bases, with 9 bases left in between. The CDR3 has 14 amino acids. Germline V gene sequence: CDR1 MNHEY, CDR2 SMNVEV (reference sequence). This TCR was recovered from a male donor with early-stage non-small cell lung cancer. V and J are TRBV27 and TRBJ2-2, with D maybe TRBD1 (5 bases). The sample here was normal lung tissue next to the tumor, taken at surgery. DNA for the CDR3: TGTGCCAGCAGTTTGGGGCACCGCACCGGGGAGCTGTTTTTT. Translated: CASSLGHRTGELFF.